This T cell receptor beta chain was found in a study of human T cells and chemical hapten exposure. This clonotype was seen more than once but under ten times. Antigen specificity is unknown. Time point: pre-sensitization, week 0. Sample treatment: therapeutic diphenylcyclopropenone sensitization with weekly scalp DPC. Blood draws came before every patch-test application. Alopecia patients deemed DPC-suitable, aged 18 to 70, excluding pregnancy. This CDR3 contains 13 residues. CDR1 is SGHNT and CDR2 is YYREEE in the germline V gene (reference sequence). V lost 6 bases, J lost 7 bases, and 8 bases stayed unmatched. Study outcomes and limitations: DPC sensitization left the count of TCRs above 1 in 1000 unchanged.

TCRdb itself ran the RACE reads through MiXCR, one entry per CDR3 protein. Seen here are approximately 400,000 distinct CDR3 sequences, 4.5% to 5.5% observed once, and the top ten hold about 2.5%. The sample was whole blood, taken in connection with sensitization to the hapten diphenylcyclopropenone (DPC). The chain combines TRBV5-4 with TRBJ1-1, with TRBD1 matching 8 bases. The TCR was taken from a woman in her 50s with alopecia areata. Some clones in this sample may be carry-over from other donors' samples. Here the CDR3 reads CASTGQDSGEAFF. DNA of the CDR3: TGTGCCAGCACGGGACAGGACAGCGGTGAAGCTTTCTTT.